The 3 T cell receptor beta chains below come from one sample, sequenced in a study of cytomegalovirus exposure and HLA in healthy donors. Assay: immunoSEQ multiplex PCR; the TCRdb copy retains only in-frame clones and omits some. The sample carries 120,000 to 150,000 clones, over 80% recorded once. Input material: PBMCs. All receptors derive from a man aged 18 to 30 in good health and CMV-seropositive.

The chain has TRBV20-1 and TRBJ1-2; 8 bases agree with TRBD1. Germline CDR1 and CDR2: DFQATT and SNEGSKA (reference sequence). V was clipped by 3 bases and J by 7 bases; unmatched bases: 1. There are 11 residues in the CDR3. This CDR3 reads CSASDRGGYTF. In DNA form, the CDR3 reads TGCAGTGCTAGTGACAGGGGTGGCTACACCTTC.

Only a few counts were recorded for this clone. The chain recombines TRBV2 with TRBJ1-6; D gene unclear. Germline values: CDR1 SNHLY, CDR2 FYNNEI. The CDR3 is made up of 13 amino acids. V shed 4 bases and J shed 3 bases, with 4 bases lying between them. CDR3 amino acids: CASSASYNSPLHF. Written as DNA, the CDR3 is TGTGCCAGCAGTGCGAGCTATAATTCACCCCTCCACTTT.

CDR3 DNA: TGCAGCGTTACCCTGAGCGGGATCTTATACTACGAGCAGTACTTC. This encodes CSVTLSGILYYEQYF. The V and J genes are TRBV29-1 and TRBJ2-7; 7 positions match TRBD2. The V gene end was trimmed by 5 bases and the J gene end by 3 bases; junction bases not matched to a gene: 13. CDR3 size: 15 residues. Germline assignment: CDR1 SQVTM and CDR2 ANQGSEA.